These 16 T cell receptor beta chains originate from one sample sequenced in a study of Tregs in tolerant kidney transplant recipients. Assay: immunoSEQ multiplex PCR; the TCRdb copy retains only in-frame clones and omits some. Seen here are about 87,000 clones, roughly 93% observed once, and the top ten hold 0.35% to 0.55%. The material was CD4+ T cells from blood, obtained before the transplant. Receptors were obtained from a human donor who received a combined kidney and bone marrow transplant.

The chain combines TRBV27 with TRBJ2-7; D is possibly TRBD1 (6 bases). Germline V gene sequence: CDR1 MNHEY, CDR2 SMNVEV (reference sequence). Trimming pared 5 bases from V and 3 bases from J, leaving 14 bases between. The CDR3 has 14 amino acids. The CDR3 coding sequence is TGTGCCAGCAGTAGGACAGATCCCCTCTACGAGCAGTACTTC. Translated: CASSRTDPLYEQYF.

In DNA, the CDR3 is TGCGCCAGCAGGCAGACAGGGATGAGTGAAAAACTGTTTTTT. It codes for CASRQTGMSEKLFF. The chain couples TRBV5-1 to TRBJ1-4; 7 bases align to TRBD1. The germline gives CDR1 SGHRS, CDR2 YFSETQ. J gave up 7 bases and V 5 bases, and 8 bases lay outside the gene matches. The CDR3 loop spans 14 amino acids.

This clone was detected only a few times. This chain joins TRBV6-5 and TRBJ1-4; 9 bases match TRBD1. CDR3 length: 14 amino acids. V was clipped by 5 bases and J by 7 bases; unmatched bases: 5. CDR1 is MNHEY and CDR2 is SVGAGI in the germline V gene. CDR3 loop: CASSLQGAGEKLFF. DNA of the CDR3: TGTGCCAGCAGTCTACAGGGGGCTGGTGAAAAACTGTTTTTT.

This chain uses TRBV19 with TRBJ1-1; the D is unclear. The germline CDR1 and CDR2 sequences are LNHDA and SQIVND (reference sequence). The CDR3 extends over 16 amino acids. Trimming shortened V by 7 bases and J by 0 bases, and 18 bases separated the two germline ends. The CDR3 DNA reads TGTGCCAGTACCCGGAGTGGCAGATGGATGAACACTGAAGCTTTCTTT. As protein: CASTRSGRWMNTEAFF.

V usage is TRBV4-3 and J usage is TRBJ2-3; D is perhaps TRBD2 (6 bases). Per germline, CDR1 LGHNA and CDR2 YSLEER. The CDR3 sequence is 14 residues long. V shed 0 bases and J shed 6 bases, with 10 bases lying between them. CDR3 amino acids: CASSQEGGADTQYF. CDR3 coding DNA: TGCGCCAGCAGCCAAGAGGGAGGAGCCGATACGCAGTATTTT.

The chain combines TRBV7-9 with TRBJ1-2; TRBD1 matches at 9 bases. Trimming took 2 bases from V and 4 from J; bases not matched to a gene: 14. CDR3 length: 18 residues. The germline gives CDR1 SEHNR, CDR2 FQNEAQ (reference sequence). The CDR3 protein is CASSLQSPPGQGSYGYTF. CDR3 in DNA: TGTGCCAGCAGCTTACAGAGCCCCCCGGGACAGGGTAGCTATGGCTACACCTTC.

This chain connects TRBV28 to TRBJ2-1, with TRBD2 identical over 7 bases. This CDR3 region has 15 residues. Trimming removed 4 bases from V and 8 bases from J; junction bases left unmatched: 11. Germline loops: CDR1 MDHEN, CDR2 SYDVKM. The CDR3 region has the DNA TGTGCCAGCAGTTCGCTACGGGGGGTAGGGGATGAGCAGTTCTTC. This codes for CASSSLRGVGDEQFF.

The rearrangement joins TRBV7-9 to TRBJ2-7; TRBD1 aligns across 10 bases. The CDR3 runs 15 residues. Germline loops: CDR1 SEHNR, CDR2 FQNEAQ (reference sequence). V shed 0 bases, J shed 4 bases, and the junction held 3 bases outside the gene matches. The CDR3 sequence is CASSLAGQGMYEQYF. CDR3 DNA sequence: TGTGCCAGCAGCTTAGCGGGACAGGGGATGTACGAGCAGTACTTC. The full variable domain, rest sourced from reference TRBV7-9 and TRBJ2-7, is DTGVSQNPRHKITKRGQNVTFRCDPISEHNRLYWYRQTLGQGPEFLTYFQNEAQLEKSRLLSDRFSAERPKGSFSTLEIQRTEQGDSAMYLCASSLAGQGMYEQYFGPGTRLTVT.

J is TRBJ1-1 and V is TRBV6-1, with TRBD1 matching over 10 bases. The CDR3 is 14 residues long. Per the germline V gene, CDR1 is MNHNS and CDR2 is SASEGT. The junction had 5 bases not matched to a gene; V was cut back by 8 bases and J by 2 bases. The chain's CDR3 is CASFRDRGNTEAFF. CDR3 nucleotides: TGTGCCAGCTTCAGGGACAGGGGAAACACTGAAGCTTTCTTT.

This rearrangement joins TRBV7-2 to TRBJ2-3; the D gene is possibly TRBD1 (5 bases). Germline values: CDR1 SGHTA, CDR2 FQGNSA. This CDR3 has 17 residues. Trimming left V 5 bases short and J 2 bases short, with 20 bases between. The CDR3 bases are TGTGCCAGCAGCATCGACAGCCATAGACCTCCCACAGATACGCAGTATTTT. Encoded protein: CASSIDSHRPPTDTQYF.

The V call is TRBV5-6, the J call TRBJ2-1, with D maybe TRBD2 (5 bases). Germline V gene lookup returns CDR1 SGHDT and CDR2 YYEEEE. The V end lost 2 bases, the J end lost 10 bases, and 7 bases lay between the germline ends. This CDR3 is built from 11 residues. The CDR3 DNA sequence: TGTGCCAGCAGCTTAAGCGGCGAGCAGTTCTTC. Translating gives CASSLSGEQFF.

The CDR3, as DNA: TGTGCCAGCAGCTTAGTGTGGCGCTCTCGCGGGAGTATCTACGAGCAGTACTTC. As protein: CASSLVWRSRGSIYEQYF. The chain combines TRBV11-2 with TRBJ2-7; 7 nucleotides line up with TRBD2. V shed 1 base and J 3 bases; nucleotides not matched to a gene: 15. Germline CDR1 reads SGHAT; CDR2 reads FQNNGV. The CDR3 length is 18 residues.

V and J are TRBV11-3 and TRBJ1-1, with 7 bases identical to TRBD1. This CDR3 comprises 13 residues. The ends lost 5 bases at V and 1 base at J; junction bases unmatched: 1. Germline V lookup: CDR1 SGHNT, CDR2 YENEEA. CDR3 residues: CASSRTGNTEAFF. DNA for the CDR3: TGTGCCAGCAGCCGGACAGGGAACACTGAAGCTTTCTTT.

The chain uses TRBV2 and TRBJ2-6; unclear D gene. Trimming left V 8 bases short and J 0 bases short, with 8 bases between. The CDR3 sequence is 14 residues long. Germline V gene lookup returns CDR1 SNHLY and CDR2 FYNNEI. The CDR3 here is CASREVSGANVLTF. CDR3 DNA: TGTGCCAGCCGCGAGGTCTCTGGGGCCAACGTCCTGACTTTC.

This clone has only a few counts. CDR3 sequence: CASSQAEGWMGNTEAFF. The CDR3, as DNA: TGCGCCAGCAGCCAAGCAGAGGGTTGGATGGGGAACACTGAAGCTTTCTTT. The chain links TRBV4-3 to TRBJ1-1; D gene uncertain. The CDR3 is 17 amino acids. V lost 1 base, J lost 1 base, and 16 bases lay in between. CDR1 is LGHNA and CDR2 is YSLEER in the germline V gene.

This chain uses TRBV9 with TRBJ2-5; a weak D match, TRBD1 (6 bases). The J call is uncertain, as TRBJ2-7 better fits the DNA end. Germline V gene data show CDR1 as SGDLS and CDR2 as YYNGEE. The CDR3 spans 14 residues. The CDR3 DNA is TGTGCCAGCACCTTGGACAGCCATTCCTACGAGCAGTACTTC. Translated: CASTLDSHSYEQYF.